This is a list of T cell receptor beta chains from one sample in a study of PD-1 blockade in classical Hodgkin lymphoma. Assay used: immunoSEQ multiplex PCR; TCRdb lists only in-frame clones, some missing. Seen here are some 31,000 clones, about two thirds observed once, and the top ten hold under 3.5%. This sample comprised peripheral blood mononuclear cells (PBMCs), obtained before the second cycle of nivolumab. The receptors derive from a human donor with classical Hodgkin lymphoma. The CDR3 runs from the conserved cysteine through the conserved F or W. Fields, in order: clone size, CDR3 length, V gene, D gene, J gene, CDR3 protein. D genes are given only for firm matches. Clone size is stated in some rows and not others, as once, few, many or a class when expanded.

clone_size: NA; cdr3_length: 15; v_call: TRBV7-6; d_call: NA; j_call: TRBJ1-3; cdr3_aa: CASSLATSSGNTIYF
clone_size: NA; cdr3_length: 13; v_call: TRBV27; d_call: NA; j_call: TRBJ2-7; cdr3_aa: CASSFNRAYEQYF
clone_size: NA; cdr3_length: 15; v_call: TRBV9; d_call: NA; j_call: TRBJ1-2; cdr3_aa: CASSVGTGTNYGYTF
clone_size: NA; cdr3_length: 17; v_call: TRBV7-6; d_call: TRBD2; j_call: TRBJ2-2; cdr3_aa: CASSLAASGGNTGELFF
clone_size: NA; cdr3_length: 14; v_call: TRBV2; d_call: NA; j_call: TRBJ1-2; cdr3_aa: CASSELGPNYGYTF
clone_size: NA; cdr3_length: 14; v_call: TRBV5-6; d_call: NA; j_call: TRBJ1-2; cdr3_aa: CASSFTPGKQGYTF
clone_size: NA; cdr3_length: 16; v_call: TRBV4-3; d_call: NA; j_call: TRBJ2-3; cdr3_aa: CASSQDYGGLTDTQYF
clone_size: NA; cdr3_length: 15; v_call: TRBV5-1; d_call: NA; j_call: TRBJ1-1; cdr3_aa: CASSLGAGKNTEAFF
clone_size: once; cdr3_length: 16; v_call: TRBV2; d_call: NA; j_call: TRBJ1-6; cdr3_aa: CASSGPVRGFNSPLHF
clone_size: NA; cdr3_length: 16; v_call: TRBV5-1; d_call: TRBD1; j_call: TRBJ2-1; cdr3_aa: CASSFQGAGSYNEQFF
clone_size: few; cdr3_length: 14; v_call: TRBV10-3; d_call: NA; j_call: TRBJ1-2; cdr3_aa: CAISESYENYGYTF
clone_size: NA; cdr3_length: 16; v_call: TRBV9; d_call: NA; j_call: TRBJ2-7; cdr3_aa: CASSPTPTGYSYEQYF
clone_size: once; cdr3_length: 16; v_call: TRBV21-1; d_call: NA; j_call: TRBJ2-3; cdr3_aa: CASRKSLPSSTDTQYF